These T cell receptor beta chains were read from a single sample in a study of T-cell reconstitution after alpha-beta-depleted transplantation in children. TCRdb recomputed calls from the PCR reads with MiXCR, one row per CDR3 protein. The sample shows around 190,000 distinct CDR3 sequences, approximately 7% of them seen only once. This specimen was PBMCs, taken before TCRalphabeta/CD19-depleted stem cell transplant. Every receptor here comes from a boy younger than 10 with acute lymphoblastic leukemia, due to receive a stem cell transplant. CDR3s include the opening cysteine and the closing phenylalanine or tryptophan. A D gene is named only where the DNA matches it firmly. Not every row has a clone size; where given, it reads once, few, many or a size class.

TGTGCCAGCAGGGCATCCGGGACAGCTAATTCACCCCTCCACTTT | CASRASGTANSPLHF | TRBD1 | TRBV2 | few | TRBJ1-6
TGTGCCAGCAGCTTGTCGGGGGATCAGCCCCAGCATTTT | CASSLSGDQPQHF | - | TRBV5-5 | many | TRBJ1-5
TGTGCCAGCAGCGCTTGGGGGGGGCACACTGAAGCTTTCTTT | CASSAWGGHTEAFF | - | TRBV14 | few | TRBJ1-1
TGTGCCAGCAGCCGTCCAGCAAGCGGTCGCACAGATACGCAGTATTTT | CASSRPASGRTDTQYF | - | TRBV7-6 | many | TRBJ2-3
TGTGCCAGCAGCTTTACGGCAGAAACGACTTATGGCTACACCTTC | CASSFTAETTYGYTF | - | TRBV5-6 | many | TRBJ1-2
TGTGCCAGCAGTTTGTGGTCTACCTACGAGCAGTACTTC | CASSLWSTYEQYF | - | TRBV12-3/TRBV12-4 | many | TRBJ2-7
TGTGCCAGCAGAAAGACTAGCGGGACCGGCAATGAGCAGTTCTTC | CASRKTSGTGNEQFF | TRBD2 | TRBV12-3/TRBV12-4 | many | TRBJ2-1
TGTGCCAGCAGCGTTTACAGGGAAGCTAATGAAAAACTGTTTTTT | CASSVYREANEKLFF | - | TRBV5-6 | many | TRBJ1-4
TGTGCCAGCAGCTTAGATTTTTTCCCGGGACCCTACAATGAGCAGTTCTTC | CASSLDFFPGPYNEQFF | - | TRBV11-2 | many | TRBJ2-1
TGTGCCAGCAGTTCCGGGACTAGCGACAATGAGCAGTTCTTC | CASSSGTSDNEQFF | TRBD2 | TRBV5-4 | few | TRBJ2-1
TGTGCCAGCAGCAAAGCCTTTGAGGGCTACACCTTC | CASSKAFEGYTF | - | TRBV7-2 | few | TRBJ1-2
TGTGCCAGCAGCTTCCGGCGGGATCAGCCCCAGCATTTT | CASSFRRDQPQHF | - | TRBV5-6 | few | TRBJ1-5
TGTGCCAGCAGCCAAGAGGGCTGGGATACGCAGTATTTT | CASSQEGWDTQYF | - | TRBV3-1 | - | TRBJ2-3
TGTGCCAGCAGTTACAGGGTCACGGGGGGTGCCAAAAACATTCAGTACTTC | CASSYRVTGGAKNIQYF | - | TRBV12-3/TRBV12-4 | many | TRBJ2-4
TGTGCCAGCAGCCAGGGACTAGCGGCAGATACGCAGTATTTT | CASSQGLAADTQYF | TRBD2 | TRBV7-2 | many | TRBJ2-3
TGTGCCAGCAGGAATAGCGGGGGGTCCAATGAGCAGTTCTTC | CASRNSGGSNEQFF | TRBD2 | TRBV7-2 | many | TRBJ2-1
TGCAGTGCTAGCCCCAGGGCAACGCCCGAGGACCGGCAGTATTTT | CSASPRATPEDRQYF | - | TRBV20-1 | many | TRBJ2-3
TGTGCCAGCAGCTTGGCATGGGGGGCTAAGTCCTACGAGCAGTACTTC | CASSLAWGAKSYEQYF | - | TRBV5-8 | many | TRBJ2-7
TGTGCCAGCAGCTTTGGCAGATACCAAGAGACCCAGTACTTC | CASSFGRYQETQYF | - | TRBV11-2 | many | TRBJ2-5
TGTGCCAGCAGCGCACAGGGGGAGAATGAGCAGTTCTTC | CASSAQGENEQFF | TRBD1 | TRBV6-2/TRBV6-3 | many | TRBJ2-1
TGTGCCAGCAGTTTAGGGTCTGGGGATGGGGCTTTCTTT | CASSLGSGDGAFF | - | TRBV28 | many | TRBJ1-1
TGTGCCAGCAGTGGGGGGGTCGCTGAAGCTTTCTTT | CASSGGVAEAFF | - | TRBV28 | - | TRBJ1-1
TGCAGTGCTAGTCGCGGACAGGGTTACAATGAGCAGTTCTTC | CSASRGQGYNEQFF | TRBD1 | TRBV20-1 | many | TRBJ2-1
TGTGCCAGCAGCTTCGACGGGACAGGGGTCGGAAACACCATATATTTT | CASSFDGTGVGNTIYF | TRBD1 | TRBV5-6 | many | TRBJ1-3
TGTGCCAGCAGACCGGAGGCAACCGGGGAGCTGTTTTTT | CASRPEATGELFF | - | TRBV6-1 | - | TRBJ2-2
TGTGCCAGCAGCTGGACAGGGGATACGCAGTATTTT | CASSWTGDTQYF | TRBD1 | TRBV11-2 | many | TRBJ2-3
TGTGCCAGCAGCTTGAGCGGGAACACAGATACGCAGTATTTT | CASSLSGNTDTQYF | TRBD2 | TRBV7-9 | many | TRBJ2-3
TGTGCCAGCAGTTCCTCCCTCTCAAGGCGAGGGCAGTACTTC | CASSSSLSRRGQYF | - | TRBV27 | few | TRBJ2-7
TGTGCCAGCAGGAGAGGAGGGGTGACCTACGAGCAGTACTTC | CASRRGGVTYEQYF | - | TRBV2 | many | TRBJ2-7
TGTGCCAGCAGCTCCGGGACTGGCCTCTCTGGAAACACCATATATTTT | CASSSGTGLSGNTIYF | - | TRBV7-6 | few | TRBJ1-3
TGCAGCGCTTCTCTGGGGAGCCTCTACGAGCAGTACTTC | CSASLGSLYEQYF | - | TRBV29-1 | many | TRBJ2-7
TGCAGCGTTGAAGGAGGGGACGAGCAGTACTTC | CSVEGGDEQYF | - | TRBV29-1 | many | TRBJ2-7
TGCGCCAGCAGTGAAGAAGACCAAGAGACCCAGTACTTC | CASSEEDQETQYF | - | TRBV10-1 | - | TRBJ2-5
TGTGCCAGCAGCGGAATGGGACAGCTAAATGAAAAACTGTTTTTT | CASSGMGQLNEKLFF | TRBD1 | TRBV7-2 | many | TRBJ1-4
TGTGCCAGCAGGAGAGGGGACGGCAATTCACCCCTCCACTTT | CASRRGDGNSPLHF | - | TRBV7-6 | - | TRBJ1-6
TGTGCCAGCAGTGCATCCAGGGACACCTACAATGAGCAGTTCTTC | CASSASRDTYNEQFF | - | TRBV9 | many | TRBJ2-1
TGCGCCAGCAGCTTGGTTACTACCGGAGACTACGAGCAGTACTTC | CASSLVTTGDYEQYF | - | TRBV5-1 | many | TRBJ2-7
TGTGCCAGCAGCCAAGAGGAAGGGGGCACCTACGAGCAGTACTTC | CASSQEEGGTYEQYF | TRBD1 | TRBV4-2 | - | TRBJ2-7
TGTGCCAGCAGCGTAGATGAGGAGTTGGTAACCGGGGAGCTGTTTTTT | CASSVDEELVTGELFF | - | TRBV9 | many | TRBJ2-2
TGTGCCAGTGGTGCGGAGACTGAAGCTTTCTTT | CASGAETEAFF | - | TRBV2 | many | TRBJ1-1
TGTGCCATCAGCGAGACAGGTTCTGGAAACACCATATATTTT | CAISETGSGNTIYF | - | TRBV10-3 | - | TRBJ1-3
TGCGCCAGCAGCTCATTGGCTAGCGCGCACGCGGAACGGTACTTC | CASSSLASAHAERYF | - | TRBV5-1 | - | TRBJ2-4
TGTGCCACCGCAGTAGGAGTTGGAACAGATACGCAGTATTTT | CATAVGVGTDTQYF | - | TRBV15 | many | TRBJ2-3
TGCGCCAGCAGCCAAGAGCCAGCGGGAGGGACCCAAAACATTCAGTACTTC | CASSQEPAGGTQNIQYF | TRBD2 | TRBV4-3 | many | TRBJ2-4
TGTGCCAGCAGCCCTTCCCTCCGACTAGCGAACACCGGGGAGCTGTTTTTT | CASSPSLRLANTGELFF | - | TRBV7-2 | - | TRBJ2-2
TGTGCCAGCAGCCTTGTCGGGTTGGCCTACGAGCAGTACTTC | CASSLVGLAYEQYF | - | TRBV11-2 | few | TRBJ2-7
TGCAGTGCTAGAGATTGGGGACTAGCGGGCCCCATGAGCACAGATACGCAGTATTTT | CSARDWGLAGPMSTDTQYF | TRBD2 | TRBV20-1 | many | TRBJ2-3
TGCGCCAGCAGCTCGGACGGAAACTATGGCTACACCTTC | CASSSDGNYGYTF | - | TRBV5-1 | many | TRBJ1-2